The sequence of this T cell receptor (beta chain) was determined in a study of CD8+CD57+ T cells in acquired aplastic anemia. Turning to the study itself: The study obtained an average of roughly 3 ug of DNA from sorted CD4+ and CD8+ cells.

Study-level results: Between patients and controls, around 30 CD8+ CDR3 sequences were found in common.

Details on this clonotype: The antigen is unknown. A read error may explain this, as a much larger clone is one base away.

Germline-derived CDR1 and CDR2 are MNHEY and SVGAGI. This CDR3 contains 13 residues. Genomic DNA constituted the template upon which TCR beta VDJ and CDR3 profiling was performed. TCRdb passed the reads through MiXCR, listing each CDR3 protein once. The data show roughly 190,000 distinct CDR3 sequences, with 48% seen just once and approximately 9.7% held by the top ten. Sequenced patients had shown CD8+CD57+ cell expansion by flow cytometry. Patients were untreated when blood was sampled. Sequencing was performed on sorted CD4+, CD8+, or CD8+CD57+ T cells (not recorded which) from PBMCs. The TCR comes from a human donor with aplastic anemia. The chain has TRBV6-5 and TRBJ2-5; weak D call: TRBD1 (6 bases). This CDR3 is CASTYDRQEAQYF. CDR3 bases: TGTGCCAGCACTTACGACAGGCAAGAGGCCCAGTACTTC.